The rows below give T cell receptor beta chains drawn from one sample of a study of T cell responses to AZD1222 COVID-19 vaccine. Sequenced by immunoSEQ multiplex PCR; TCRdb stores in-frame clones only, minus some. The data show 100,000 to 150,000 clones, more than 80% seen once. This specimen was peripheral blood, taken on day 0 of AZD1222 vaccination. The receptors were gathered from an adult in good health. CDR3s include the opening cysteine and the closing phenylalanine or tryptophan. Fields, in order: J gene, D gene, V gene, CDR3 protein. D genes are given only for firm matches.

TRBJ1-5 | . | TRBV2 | CASSHRQDDNQPQHF
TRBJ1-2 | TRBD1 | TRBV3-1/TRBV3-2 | CASSPIGTGGNYGYTF
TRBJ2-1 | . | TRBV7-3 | CASSLDAYYNEQFF
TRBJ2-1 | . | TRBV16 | CASSQSIAGEQFF
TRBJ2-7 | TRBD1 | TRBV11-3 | CASSRDSAYEQYF
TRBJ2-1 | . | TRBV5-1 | CASSLSNEQFF
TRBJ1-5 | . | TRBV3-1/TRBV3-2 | CASSQSGLNQPQHF
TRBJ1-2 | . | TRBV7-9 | CASSLGSSYGYTF
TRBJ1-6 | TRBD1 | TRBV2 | CASSEGDRNSPLHF
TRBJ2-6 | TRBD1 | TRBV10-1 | CASSSGTGGSGANVLTF
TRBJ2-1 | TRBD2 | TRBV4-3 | CASSQGRTSGINEQFF
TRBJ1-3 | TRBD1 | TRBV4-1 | CASSQSPGTATGNTIYF
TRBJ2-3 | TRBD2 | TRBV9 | CASSVVGGGSTDTQYF
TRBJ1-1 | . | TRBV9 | CASSADGGGTEAFF
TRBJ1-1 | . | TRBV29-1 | CSVAGGASTEAFF
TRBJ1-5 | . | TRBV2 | CASSDDKRSNQPQHF
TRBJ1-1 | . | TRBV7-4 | CASSLESGGRNANTEAFF
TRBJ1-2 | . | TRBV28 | CASSLPPSQDRKGYTF
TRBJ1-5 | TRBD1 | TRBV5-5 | CASSSGQGTYGNQPQHF
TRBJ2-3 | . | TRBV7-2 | CASSLSDRVEGTQYF
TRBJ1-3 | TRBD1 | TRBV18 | CASSPPGQGLRNTIYF